This entry lists 27 T cell receptor beta chains sequenced from one sample in a study of shared T cell receptors in the human thymus. Clones were read by immunoSEQ multiplex PCR, and TCRdb kept only the in-frame ones, dropping some. The sample holds over 650,000 clones, around 87% seen once. The same sample was also used in a study of human thymus T cells.

Sequenced material: thymocytes. These receptors originate from a boy under three years old with a congenital heart defect.

V and J are TRBV4-3 and TRBJ2-1; TRBD2 matches 11 bases. The germline gives CDR1 LGHNA, CDR2 YSLEER. CDR3 length: 20 amino acids. With 0 bases clipped from V and 4 bases from J, the junction kept 14 bases outside the gene matches. This CDR3 reads CASSQESSGGPREGYNEQFF. CDR3 in DNA: TGCGCCAGCAGCCAAGAATCTAGCGGGGGGCCGAGAGAGGGGTACAATGAGCAGTTCTTC.

The V gene is TRBV5-1, the J gene TRBJ2-1, with 14 positions matching TRBD2. The CDR3 loop spans 21 amino acids. V trimming: 0 bases; J trimming: 2 bases; junction bases outside the gene matches: 13. The germline CDR1 and CDR2 sequences are SGHRS and YFSETQ. The CDR3 DNA sequence: TGCGCCAGCAGCTTGGGTGGGGGACTAGCGGGAGTCGTTATCACCTACAATGAGCAGTTCTTC. Residues: CASSLGGGLAGVVITYNEQFF.

This chain uses TRBV28 with TRBJ1-5; D is possibly TRBD1 (5 bases). With 2 bases removed from V and 7 bases from J, the gap between germline ends came to 12 bases. The CDR3 spans 14 residues. In germline, CDR1 is MDHEN, CDR2 SYDVKM. Written as DNA, the CDR3 is TGTGCCAGCAGTTTAAACGACCGGGGGCAGCCCCAGCATTTT. This encodes CASSLNDRGQPQHF.

The V gene is TRBV5-1, the J gene TRBJ2-1, with 9 bases lining up with TRBD2. CDR3 length equals 16 residues. V was clipped by 5 bases and J by 6 bases; unmatched bases: 12. The germline gives CDR1 SGHRS, CDR2 YFSETQ. The CDR3 is CASRLIGLAGINEQFF. In nucleotides, the CDR3 is TGCGCCAGCAGGCTAATTGGGCTAGCGGGGATCAATGAGCAGTTCTTC.

The chain employs TRBV6-5 and TRBJ1-1; a weak D match, TRBD1 (6 bases). Per germline, CDR1 MNHEY and CDR2 SVGAGI. The CDR3 runs 14 residues. Trimming took off 10 bases at V and 6 bases at J, with 21 bases between the two ends. Here the CDR3 DNA reads TGTGCCACACATAGACAGGAGATAGCCGCTGAAGCTTTCTTT. Protein sequence: CATHRQEIAAEAFF.

This chain joins TRBV29-1 and TRBJ2-7; TRBD2 agrees at 9 bases. The germline V gene encodes CDR1 SQVTM and CDR2 ANQGSEA. The CDR3 length is 14 residues. V shed 4 bases and J 2 bases; nucleotides not matched to a gene: 6. CDR3 DNA sequence: TGCAGCGTTGTGTTGATAGCGGGAGCCTACGAGCAGTACTTC. Protein sequence: CSVVLIAGAYEQYF.

The rearrangement uses TRBV29-1 and TRBJ2-1; 13 bases are shared with TRBD2. The CDR3 extends over 16 amino acids. Germline V gene data show CDR1 as SQVTM and CDR2 as ANQGSEA. J lost 10 bases, V lost 3 bases, and 12 bases had no gene match. CDR3 amino acids: CSVEGGLAGDEEEQFF. For the CDR3, the DNA is TGCAGCGTTGAGGGAGGACTAGCGGGAGACGAGGAGGAGCAGTTCTTC.

The chain carries TRBV7-9 and TRBJ2-7, with TRBD2 matching 7 bases. V lost 6 bases to trimming and J lost 6 bases; unmatched junction nucleotides: 11. This CDR3 contains 14 residues. Germline lookup yields CDR1 SEHNR and CDR2 FQNEAQ (reference sequence). The CDR3 reads CASRSGTTSREQYF. The CDR3 coding sequence is TGTGCCAGCAGGTCTGGGACTACCTCTCGCGAGCAGTACTTC.

This chain connects TRBV7-9 to TRBJ1-1, with 10 positions matching TRBD1. J was trimmed by 0 bases and V by 5 bases; bases with no gene match: 12. CDR1 SEHNR and CDR2 FQNEAQ come from the germline V gene (reference sequence). The CDR3 spans 18 residues. The CDR3 sequence: CASSPRGTGAPVNTEAFF. In DNA form, the CDR3 reads TGTGCCAGCAGCCCAAGAGGGACAGGGGCCCCCGTGAACACTGAAGCTTTCTTT.

J is TRBJ2-3 and V is TRBV27; 7 nucleotides match TRBD1. In germline, CDR1 is MNHEY, CDR2 SMNVEV (reference sequence). The CDR3 runs 15 residues. Unmatched junction bases numbered 11, after V lost 6 bases and J lost 5 bases. The CDR3 region has the DNA TGTGCCAGCAGCCCCGCCGGGACAGCATTAGATACGCAGTATTTT. Translated, it gives CASSPAGTALDTQYF.

The chain combines TRBV28 with TRBJ1-5; D is undetermined. The germline V gene has CDR1 MDHEN and CDR2 SYDVKM. The CDR3 totals 16 residues. V lost 7 bases to trimming and J lost 3 bases, with 19 bases between them. CDR3 amino acids: CASTMDSRAFNQPQHF. In DNA, the CDR3 is TGTGCCAGCACCATGGACTCCCGGGCCTTCAATCAGCCCCAGCATTTT.

This chain connects TRBV10-1 to TRBJ2-3; a possible D gene is TRBD2 (5 bases). The CDR3 loop spans 14 amino acids. V dropped 6 bases and J dropped 1 base, with 11 bases sitting between them. Germline CDR1 and CDR2: WNHNN and SYGVQD (reference sequence). CDR3 DNA sequence: TGCGCCAGCAGAAGGGAGAACGGCACAGATACGCAGTATTTT. This gives the protein CASRRENGTDTQYF.

The genes are TRBV27 and TRBJ1-4; no firm D call. V was shortened by 2 bases and J by 6 bases, with 7 bases between the two germline ends. The V gene's germline CDR1 is MNHEY and CDR2 SMNVEV (reference sequence). This CDR3 spans 13 amino acids. The CDR3 region is CASSLDQDEKLFF. CDR3 sequence (DNA): TGTGCCAGCAGTTTAGATCAGGATGAAAAACTGTTTTTT.

This sequence joins TRBV19 and TRBJ2-1; 8 bases are shared with TRBD2. Trimming removed 5 bases from V and 6 bases from J; junction bases left unmatched: 9. The CDR3 totals 15 residues. Germline V gives CDR1 LNHDA, CDR2 SQIVND (reference sequence). This CDR3 reads CASSFSGGFSNEQFF. CDR3 nucleotide sequence: TGTGCCAGTAGTTTCAGCGGGGGATTCAGCAATGAGCAGTTCTTC.

The chain links TRBV20-1 to TRBJ2-1, with TRBD2 as a possible D gene (6 bases). Germline V CDR1 and CDR2: DFQATT, SNEGSKA (reference sequence). This CDR3 region has 11 residues. This chain's CDR3 is CSTGTLNEQFF. The CDR3 nucleotides are TGCAGCACGGGGACTCTCAATGAGCAGTTCTTC.

The chain combines TRBV29-1 with TRBJ2-3; no clear D gene. The CDR3 is made up of 11 amino acids. Germline V gives CDR1 SQVTM, CDR2 ANQGSEA. The V and J ends lost 4 bases and 4 bases respectively, with 6 bases between them. The CDR3 DNA reads as TGCAGCGTTGCTAGTGCAGATACGCAGTATTTT. Its protein product is CSVASADTQYF.

As to this clone: Other DNA sequences in the same sample also yield this CDR3. J is TRBJ2-1 and V is TRBV15, with 9 bases matching TRBD2. This CDR3 contains 15 residues. Germline assignment: CDR1 LNHNV and CDR2 YYDKDF (reference sequence). With 1 base clipped from V and 7 bases from J, the junction kept 5 bases outside the gene matches. The CDR3 nucleotides are TGTGCCACCAGCAGAGTGGCGGGAGGGCGAAATGAGCAGTTCTTC. It yields the protein CATSRVAGGRNEQFF.

The CDR3 sequence: CASSSVLGQGRYEQYF. CDR3 nucleotides: TGTGCCAGCAGCTCTGTCCTTGGACAGGGTAGGTACGAGCAGTACTTC. This rearrangement joins TRBV28 to TRBJ2-7; 8 nucleotides agree with TRBD1. V was clipped by 6 bases and J by 4 bases; unmatched bases: 14. CDR1 and CDR2 from the germline V gene are MDHEN and SYDVKM. The CDR3 extends over 16 amino acids. The whole variable domain, remainder taken from reference TRBV28 and TRBJ2-7, is DVKVTQSSRYLVKRTGEKVFLECVQDMDHENMFWYRQDPGLGLRLIYFSYDVKMKEKGDIPEGYSVSREKKERFSLILESASTNQTSMYLCASSSVLGQGRYEQYFGPGTRLTVT.

The V gene is TRBV28, the J gene TRBJ1-1; D is ambiguous. This CDR3 has 12 residues. With 8 bases removed from V and 0 bases from J, the gap between germline ends came to 7 bases. Per the germline V gene, CDR1 is MDHEN and CDR2 is SYDVKM. CDR3 coding DNA: TGTGCCAGCGGCGGTATGAACACTGAAGCTTTCTTT. This codes for CASGGMNTEAFF. The full variable domain, rest sourced from reference TRBV28 and TRBJ1-1, is DVKVTQSSRYLVKRTGEKVFLECVQDMDHENMFWYRQDPGLGLRLIYFSYDVKMKEKGDIPEGYSVSREKKERFSLILESASTNQTSMYLCASGGMNTEAFFGQGTRLTVV.

This chain joins TRBV19 and TRBJ1-2, with 7 nucleotides matching TRBD1. Germline V gives CDR1 LNHDA, CDR2 SQIVND (reference sequence). The CDR3 loop spans 16 amino acids. With V trimmed by 3 bases and J by 8 bases, 15 bases remained unmatched. This CDR3 is CASSMAPGGTSGGYTF. CDR3 sequence (DNA): TGTGCCAGTAGTATGGCACCAGGGGGGACCTCGGGGGGCTACACCTTC.

V and J are TRBV11-2 and TRBJ1-1; weak D call: TRBD1 (6 bases). Germline values: CDR1 SGHAT, CDR2 FQNNGV. V was shortened by 3 bases and J by 7 bases, with 12 bases between the two germline ends. The CDR3 has 13 residues. This CDR3 reads CASSFRGRGEAFF. DNA for the CDR3: TGTGCCAGCAGCTTCAGGGGAAGAGGTGAAGCTTTCTTT.

The rearrangement uses TRBV4-3 and TRBJ2-2; a possible D gene is TRBD2 (6 bases). Germline CDR1 and CDR2: LGHNA and YSLEER. V lost 0 bases and J lost 3, with 11 bases in between. The CDR3 length is 16 residues. The CDR3 reads CASSQDREQDTGELFF. The CDR3 nucleotides are TGCGCCAGCAGCCAAGATCGGGAGCAGGACACCGGGGAGCTGTTTTTT.

The chain recombines TRBV6-1 with TRBJ2-7, with TRBD1 as a possible D gene (5 bases). This CDR3 is 14 amino acids long. CDR1 is MNHNS and CDR2 is SASEGT in the germline V gene. The V end was cut by 5 bases, the J end by 3 bases, with 14 bases between. In DNA form, the CDR3 reads TGTGCCAGCAGTATCCCACAGGCGATCTACGAGCAGTACTTC. This codes for CASSIPQAIYEQYF.

The V call is TRBV19, the J call TRBJ2-3; weak D call: TRBD2 (6 bases). The CDR3 runs to 14 residues. The germline V gene encodes CDR1 LNHDA and CDR2 SQIVND (reference sequence). Between the trimmed V and J ends, which lost 8 bases and 6 bases, there was a span of 18 bases. The CDR3 DNA follows: TGTGCCAGTGCCGGGAGTTCATTACCGGATACGCAGTATTTT. This gives the protein CASAGSSLPDTQYF. The full variable domain, in which reference TRBV19 and TRBJ2-3 provide the parts outside the CDR3, is DGGITQSPKYLFRKEGQNVTLSCEQNLNHDAMYWYRQDPGQGLRLIYYSQIVNDFQKGDIAEGYSVSREKKESFPLTVTSAQKNPTAFYLCASAGSSLPDTQYFGPGTRLTVL.

The chain carries TRBV27 and TRBJ2-1; a possible D gene is TRBD2 (6 bases). The V gene lost 6 bases and the J gene lost 8 bases, with 14 bases spanning the gap. The CDR3 has 13 residues. CDR1 and CDR2 from the germline V gene are MNHEY and SMNVEV (reference sequence). The CDR3, as DNA: TGTGCCAGCAGAGAGGACGGGGAGGATGAGCAGTTCTTC. It codes for CASREDGEDEQFF.

The V gene is TRBV15, the J gene TRBJ2-5; TRBD1 aligns across 8 bases. The J call may be in error: the DNA end matches TRBJ2-7 better. The V gene's germline CDR1 is LNHNV and CDR2 YYDKDF (reference sequence). This CDR3 comprises 17 residues. The CDR3 here is CATSSPRTGSIVYEQYF. CDR3 coding DNA: TGTGCCACCAGCAGCCCAAGGACAGGGTCTATTGTCTACGAGCAGTACTTC.

The gene calls are TRBV14 and TRBJ2-1; weak D call: TRBD2 (5 bases). Trimming stripped 0 bases from V and 1 base from J, with 25 bases between. This CDR3 comprises 21 residues. The germline V gene has CDR1 SGHDN and CDR2 FVKESK. CDR3 region: CASSQDAQLAQREPSYNEQFF. The CDR3 DNA is TGTGCCAGCAGCCAAGATGCCCAGCTAGCTCAGAGGGAGCCTTCCTACAATGAGCAGTTCTTC.